The rows below give T cell receptor beta chains drawn from one sample of a study of blood T cell repertoires in COVID-19. The data were produced by immunoSEQ multiplex PCR, yet TCRdb's version contains in-frame clones alone and is incomplete. In the table there are roughly 140,000 clones, 85% of which are singletons. Sequenced input: PBMCs or T cells enriched from blood (not recorded which). These receptors came from a woman in her thirties or forties who had recovered from COVID-19. The CDR3 runs from the conserved cysteine through the conserved F or W. The order of the fields is D gene, clone size, V gene, J gene, CDR3 DNA, CDR3 protein. A D gene is named only where the DNA matches it firmly. The size entry is marked missing in some rows and otherwise reads once, few, many or a size class.

>TRBD2|-|TRBV7-3|TRBJ2-2
TGTGCCAGCAGCTTAGGGCTAGCGGGAGGATCCGGGGAGCTGTTTTTT
CASSLGLAGGSGELFF
>-|-|TRBV5-1|TRBJ2-1
TGCGCCAGCAGCATGGGGGGGAACAGGGGCAGCTCCTACAATGAGCAGTTCTTC
CASSMGGNRGSSYNEQFF
>-|few|TRBV23-1|TRBJ1-1
TGCGCCAGCAGTCATACTTCGGACAGACTGATGAACACTGAAGCTTTCTTT
CASSHTSDRLMNTEAFF
>TRBD2|-|TRBV7-7|TRBJ2-2
TGTGCCAGCAGCTTAGGGGGAGGGGACACCGGGGAGCTGTTTTTT
CASSLGGGDTGELFF
>TRBD1|-|TRBV3-1/TRBV3-2|TRBJ1-1
TGTGCCAGCAGCCAAGTGGGAGGACAGGGGGCAACGGGCACTGAAGCTTTCTTT
CASSQVGGQGATGTEAFF
>-|few|TRBV3-1/TRBV3-2|TRBJ1-1
TGTGCCAGCAGCCCCTACAGGGATGGGACTGAAGCTTTCTTT
CASSPYRDGTEAFF
>TRBD2|once|TRBV18|TRBJ2-1
TGTGCCAGCTCACCGGGACTAGCGGGAAACCCTGCCAATGAGCAGTTCTTC
CASSPGLAGNPANEQFF
>TRBD2|-|TRBV7-6|TRBJ2-5
TGTGCCAGCAGCCCCGGGGCGGGGGGGAGGCCGATCCAAGAGACCCAGTACTTC
CASSPGAGGRPIQETQYF
>-|-|TRBV7-9|TRBJ2-7
TGTGCCAGCAGCTTCCCCGGCTCCTACGAGCAGTACTTC
CASSFPGSYEQYF
>-|-|TRBV5-4|TRBJ1-6
TGTGCCAGCAGCTTGAAGAGGGAGAGAGGAGGGCGAGCACCCCTCCACTTT
CASSLKRERGGRAPLHF
>-|-|TRBV6-5|TRBJ2-7
TGTGCCAGCAGTCCTTTCGGGACGGGGGCCTACGAGCAGTACTTC
CASSPFGTGAYEQYF
>-|-|TRBV11-2|TRBJ2-3
TGTGCCAGCAGCTCCCTGCGGCGGGGCCGCACAGATACGCAGTATTTT
CASSSLRRGRTDTQYF
>-|-|TRBV11-2|TRBJ1-1
TGTGCCAGCAGCTTATACGGGTTGAACACTGAAGCTTTCTTT
CASSLYGLNTEAFF
>TRBD2|-|TRBV27|TRBJ2-1
TGTGCCAGCAGTTTAGGGAAACTAGCGGGAGTTGTCAATGAGCAGTTCTTC
CASSLGKLAGVVNEQFF
>-|-|TRBV2|TRBJ2-5
TGTGCCAGCAGTGAGGAGGTACTCCTAGGGGAGACCCAGTACTTC
CASSEEVLLGETQYF
>-|-|TRBV14|TRBJ1-3
TGTGCCAGCAGCCAAGATGTCGGGATCCTCTCTGGAAACACCATATATTTT
CASSQDVGILSGNTIYF
>TRBD2|-|TRBV2|TRBJ2-7
TGTGCCAGCAGTGTCCCTTTAGCGGGAGCCCAATACATCTCCTACGAGCAGTACTTC
CASSVPLAGAQYISYEQYF
>TRBD1|-|TRBV19|TRBJ2-5
TGTGCCAGTAGCCCTCAGGGGGCTATGGAGACCCAGTACTTC
CASSPQGAMETQYF
>-|-|TRBV6-1|TRBJ1-6
TGTGCCAGCAGTGAAACGGGTGTAAATTCACCCCTCCACTTT
CASSETGVNSPLHF
>TRBD1|-|TRBV7-9|TRBJ1-4
TGTGCCAGCAGCTCCCCACCGACAGGGACCTTCATGCTGCGTGAAAAACTGTTTTTT
CASSSPPTGTFMLREKLFF
>-|-|TRBV12-3/TRBV12-4|TRBJ1-1
TGTGCCAGCAGTTTAGTAGCCAACACTGAAGCTTTCTTT
CASSLVANTEAFF
>-|-|TRBV19|TRBJ2-7
TGTGCCAGTAGTATAACAGGGGAGGAGGAGCAGTACTTC
CASSITGEEEQYF
>TRBD1|-|TRBV3-1/TRBV3-2|TRBJ1-2
TGTGCCAGCAGCCAGGGACAGGTCTATGGCTACACCTTC
CASSQGQVYGYTF
>-|-|TRBV6-5|TRBJ2-7
TGTGCCAGCAGAGTGGGAGGTGTCCCCGAGCAGTACTTC
CASRVGGVPEQYF
>TRBD2|-|TRBV2|TRBJ2-1
TGTGCCAGCAGTCCACCGACTAGCGGGGACCCCAGAAAGCAGTTCTTC
CASSPPTSGDPRKQFF
>-|-|TRBV18|TRBJ1-2
TGTGCCAGCTCACCACCAGGGGCAGGGGTAGGCTACACCTTC
CASSPPGAGVGYTF
>-|-|TRBV4-1|TRBJ2-7
TGCGCCAGCAGCCAACCAACACAGGAAGCGACTTACGAGCAGTACTTC
CASSQPTQEATYEQYF
>TRBD1|once|TRBV2|TRBJ1-1
TGTGCCAGCAGGGTTGGACAGGGAGACACTGAAGCTTTCTTT
CASRVGQGDTEAFF
>-|-|TRBV7-2|TRBJ1-2
TGTGCCAGCAGCTTAAAATCGACAGTCTATGGCTACACCTTC
CASSLKSTVYGYTF
>-|-|TRBV5-1|TRBJ2-5
TGCGCCAGCAGCTTGGGGCCAGGTGTAGAGACCCAGTACTTC
CASSLGPGVETQYF
>TRBD1|few|TRBV5-1|TRBJ1-2
TGCGCCAGCAGCGATACAGGGGGCATAGACTATGGCTACACCTTC
CASSDTGGIDYGYTF
>TRBD2|-|TRBV19|TRBJ2-3
TGTGCCAGTAGGCAACGGACTAGCGGGAGGACCCCAGATACGCAGTATTTT
CASRQRTSGRTPDTQYF
>TRBD1|once|TRBV7-9|TRBJ2-3
TGTGCCAGCAGCCCCCGGGACAGGGGGCTGATCACAGATACGCAGTATTTT
CASSPRDRGLITDTQYF
>TRBD2|-|TRBV19|TRBJ2-2
TGTGCCAGTAGTACGGGGACTAGCGGGGGGGCCTACACCGGGGAGCTGTTTTTT
CASSTGTSGGAYTGELFF
>TRBD1|-|TRBV6-5|TRBJ1-2
TGTGCCAGCAGTTCGGACAGGGTAAAATATGGCTACACCTTC
CASSSDRVKYGYTF
>TRBD1|-|TRBV2|TRBJ1-2
TGTGCCAGCCAAACAGGGGCCTATGGCTACACCTTC
CASQTGAYGYTF
>TRBD2|-|TRBV4-2|TRBJ2-1
TGTGCCAGCAGCCAAGTAGGAGGGACTAGTCCCTACAATGAGCAGTTCTTC
CASSQVGGTSPYNEQFF
>-|many|TRBV6-1|TRBJ1-1
TGTGCCAGCAGTGAAGCGGTTTTTGAGGGCTTGAACACTGAAGCTTTCTTT
CASSEAVFEGLNTEAFF
>TRBD2|-|TRBV7-9|TRBJ2-5
TGTGCCAGCAGCCCGACACGGGGGGGGGAGACCCAGTACTTC
CASSPTRGGETQYF
>-|-|TRBV10-3|TRBJ2-2
TGTGCCTTTCGTCGGGGTCCGAACACCGGGGAGCTGTTTTTT
CAFRRGPNTGELFF
>-|few|TRBV9|TRBJ1-3
TGTGCCAGCAGCGTAGAGCCCCGCCCTGGAAACACCATATATTTT
CASSVEPRPGNTIYF
>TRBD1|-|TRBV2|TRBJ2-7
TGTGCCAGCAGTGAACCGGCCGGGACAGGGGGCGCGCAGCGGGAGTACCGGGGTTACGAGCAGTACTTC
CASSEPAGTGGAQREYRGYEQYF
>-|-|TRBV27|TRBJ1-1
TGTGCCAGCAGTCCACGACAGAGCAACACTGAAGCTTTCTTT
CASSPRQSNTEAFF
>TRBD1|-|TRBV19|TRBJ1-4
TGTGCCAGTAGTCTTCGGACAGGAGATTCTGAAAAACTGTTTTTT
CASSLRTGDSEKLFF
>TRBD2|-|TRBV5-1|TRBJ2-1
TGCGCCAGCAGCGCTACTAGCGGGGGGGCCCATGAGCAGTTCTTC
CASSATSGGAHEQFF